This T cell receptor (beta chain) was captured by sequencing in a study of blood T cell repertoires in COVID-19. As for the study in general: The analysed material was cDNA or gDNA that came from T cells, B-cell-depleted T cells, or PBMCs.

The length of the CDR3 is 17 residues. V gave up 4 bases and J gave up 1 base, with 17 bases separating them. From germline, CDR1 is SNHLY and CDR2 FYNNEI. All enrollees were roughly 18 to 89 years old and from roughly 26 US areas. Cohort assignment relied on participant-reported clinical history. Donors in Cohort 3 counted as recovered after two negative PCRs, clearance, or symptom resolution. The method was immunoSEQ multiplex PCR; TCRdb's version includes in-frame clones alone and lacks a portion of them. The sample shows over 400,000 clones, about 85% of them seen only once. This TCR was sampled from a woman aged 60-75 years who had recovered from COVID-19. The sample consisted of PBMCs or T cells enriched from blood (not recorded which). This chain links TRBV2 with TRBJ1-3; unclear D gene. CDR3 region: CASSVVWAPSSGNTIYF. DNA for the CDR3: TGTGCCAGCAGTGTTGTTTGGGCCCCAAGTTCTGGAAACACCATATATTTT.